This is a list of T cell receptor beta chains from one sample in a study of post-analysis software for immune sequencing data. TCRdb called the PCR reads again in MiXCR, with one record for every CDR3 protein. The sample has about 540,000 distinct CDR3 sequences, 30% to 40% seen once. The specimen sequenced was blood. The receptor set was obtained from a girl aged 2-17 years with multiple sclerosis. The CDR3 runs from the conserved cysteine through the conserved F or W. The order of the fields is V gene, J gene, clone size, D gene, CDR3 protein, CDR3 DNA. The D gene is left open where the match is weak. The size field is filled for only some rows; it gives once, few, many or a size class.

TRBV5-1	TRBJ2-1	.	.	CASREELGGNEQFF	TGCGCCAGCAGGGAGGAGTTAGGAGGAAATGAGCAGTTCTTC
TRBV5-1	TRBJ2-7	.	TRBD1	CASSLGDRRSYEQYF	TGCGCCAGCAGCTTGGGGGACAGGCGATCCTACGAGCAGTACTTC
TRBV11-2	TRBJ1-2	few	.	CASSLPAGGVSYGYTF	TGTGCCAGCAGCTTACCTGCTGGAGGAGTATCCTATGGCTACACCTTC
TRBV7-8	TRBJ1-2	.	.	CASSLGRVSGYTF	TGTGCCAGCAGCTTAGGGCGGGTATCTGGCTACACCTTC
TRBV6-2/TRBV6-3	TRBJ1-5	.	.	CASSKNRDQPQHF	TGTGCCAGCAGTAAAAACAGGGATCAGCCCCAGCATTTT
TRBV4-2	TRBJ1-2	few	.	CASSQEPLKTERGGYTF	TGTGCCAGCAGCCAAGAGCCCCTCAAGACGGAGAGGGGTGGCTACACCTTC
TRBV18	TRBJ2-3	few	TRBD2	CASSPLAGGLEDTQYF	TGTGCCAGCTCACCACTAGCGGGGGGGCTAGAAGATACGCAGTATTTT
TRBV4-1	TRBJ2-7	.	.	CASSLGQFSYEQYF	TGCGCCAGCAGCCTCGGACAGTTCTCCTACGAGCAGTACTTC
TRBV9	TRBJ2-2	few	.	CASSVGKTGELFF	TGTGCCAGCAGCGTAGGGAAGACCGGGGAGCTGTTTTTT
TRBV27	TRBJ1-5	.	.	CASSLGQFSNQPQHF	TGTGCCAGCAGTTTAGGACAGTTTAGCAATCAGCCCCAGCATTTT
TRBV5-6	TRBJ1-5	.	TRBD1	CASSSDRGHNQPQHF	TGTGCCAGCAGCTCGGACAGGGGGCACAATCAGCCCCAGCATTTT
TRBV20-1	TRBJ2-7	.	TRBD2	CSAALGLAGGNEQYF	TGCAGTGCTGCCCTGGGACTAGCGGGGGGAAACGAGCAGTACTTC
TRBV10-3	TRBJ2-1	few	.	CAIRRGLNNEQFF	TGTGCCATCAGGCGGGGCCTTAACAATGAGCAGTTCTTC
TRBV3-1	TRBJ1-4	.	.	CASSQDDREGLFF	TGTGCCAGCAGCCAAGACGATCGGGAGGGACTGTTTTTT
TRBV5-1	TRBJ2-3	.	.	CASSSSGREDTQYF	TGCGCCAGCAGCTCGTCCGGACGAGAAGATACGCAGTATTTT
TRBV20-1	TRBJ2-6	few	.	CSARVPGANVLTF	TGCAGTGCCAGGGTACCCGGGGCCAACGTCCTGACTTTC
TRBV5-1	TRBJ1-2	few	.	CASSLAGQMGYTF	TGCGCCAGCAGCCTCGCCGGGCAAATGGGCTACACCTTC
TRBV10-3	TRBJ2-1	few	.	CAISESMASYNEQFF	TGTGCCATCAGTGAGTCGATGGCTAGCTACAATGAGCAGTTCTTC
TRBV5-1	TRBJ1-4	.	.	CASSPAGGAGNEKLFF	TGCGCCAGCAGCCCCGCTGGTGGGGCGGGTAATGAAAAACTGTTTTTT
TRBV7-9	TRBJ1-2	few	.	CASSLEGVYGYTF	TGTGCCAGCAGCTTAGAGGGGGTCTATGGCTACACCTTC
TRBV5-6	TRBJ2-5	.	TRBD2	CASSLLRGNQETQYF	TGTGCCAGCAGCTTGTTGCGGGGGAACCAAGAGACCCAGTACTTC
TRBV6-5	TRBJ2-1	.	TRBD2	CASGGGYNEQFF	TGTGCCAGCGGGGGGGGGTACAATGAGCAGTTCTTC
TRBV3-1	TRBJ2-7	.	TRBD1	CASSPAWGQGTYEQYF	TGTGCCAGCAGCCCAGCCTGGGGACAGGGTACCTACGAGCAGTACTTC
TRBV29-1	TRBJ1-2	.	.	CSVVVVVPPYGYTF	TGCAGCGTTGTTGTCGTGGTGCCTCCGTATGGCTACACCTTC
TRBV10-3	TRBJ2-5	many	TRBD2	CAIRPGLGGETQYF	TGTGCCATCAGACCGGGACTAGGGGGGGAGACCCAGTACTTC
TRBV7-8	TRBJ1-2	few	.	CASSLAGAPHGYTF	TGTGCCAGCAGCTTAGCAGGCGCTCCACATGGCTACACCTTC
TRBV20-1	TRBJ1-4	.	TRBD1	CSAGPTGYNEKLFF	TGCAGTGCCGGACCGACAGGGTATAATGAAAAACTGTTTTTT
TRBV10-2	TRBJ2-4	few	TRBD2	CASRSTGGDVIQYF	TGCGCCAGCAGATCGACCGGGGGGGACGTCATTCAGTACTTC
TRBV20-1	TRBJ2-3	.	TRBD2	CSALIAGTSTDTQYF	TGCAGTGCCCTGATAGCGGGGACTAGCACAGATACGCAGTATTTT
TRBV6-5	TRBJ1-5	.	.	CASSSAGVNQPQHF	TGTGCCAGCAGTTCCGCAGGGGTAAATCAGCCCCAGCATTTT
TRBV5-6	TRBJ2-3	.	TRBD1	CASSSRQGADAQYF	TGTGCCAGCAGCTCGAGACAGGGGGCGGATGCGCAGTATTTT
TRBV20-1	TRBJ1-6	.	.	CSVNRGTQTYNSPLHF	TGCAGTGTGAATAGGGGGACCCAGACATATAATTCACCCCTCCACTTT
TRBV5-6	TRBJ2-5	.	TRBD2	CASSLEAGGPETQYF	TGTGCCAGCAGCTTGGAGGCGGGGGGGCCAGAGACCCAGTACTTC
TRBV14	TRBJ1-2	many	.	CASSQNNYGYTF	TGTGCCAGCAGCCAAAACAACTATGGCTACACCTTC
TRBV20-1	TRBJ1-2	.	TRBD1	CSARPFLGQSNYGYTF	TGCAGTGCTAGACCGTTCTTGGGACAGTCTAACTATGGCTACACCTTC
TRBV5-1	TRBJ1-4	.	.	CASSYQGGANEKLFF	TGCGCCAGCAGCTATCAGGGAGGAGCTAATGAAAAACTGTTTTTT
TRBV29-1	TRBJ1-2	few	.	CSVERGLKGYTF	TGCAGCGTTGAACGGGGGCTTAAAGGCTACACCTTC
TRBV20-1	TRBJ2-5	.	TRBD2	CSATGGSSGIQETQYF	TGCAGTGCGACTGGGGGGTCTAGCGGGATCCAAGAGACCCAGTACTTC
TRBV5-1	TRBJ1-6	few	TRBD1	CASSPSPDRASSPLHF	TGCGCCAGCAGCCCATCTCCGGACAGGGCAAGTTCACCCCTCCACTTT
TRBV12-3/TRBV12-4	TRBJ2-6	.	.	CASSLLAGANVLTF	TGTGCCAGCAGTTTATTGGCTGGGGCCAACGTCCTGACTTTC
TRBV11-2	TRBJ1-2	.	.	CASSQEGLPTNYGYTF	TGTGCCAGCAGCCAAGAGGGCCTTCCTACTAACTATGGCTACACCTTC